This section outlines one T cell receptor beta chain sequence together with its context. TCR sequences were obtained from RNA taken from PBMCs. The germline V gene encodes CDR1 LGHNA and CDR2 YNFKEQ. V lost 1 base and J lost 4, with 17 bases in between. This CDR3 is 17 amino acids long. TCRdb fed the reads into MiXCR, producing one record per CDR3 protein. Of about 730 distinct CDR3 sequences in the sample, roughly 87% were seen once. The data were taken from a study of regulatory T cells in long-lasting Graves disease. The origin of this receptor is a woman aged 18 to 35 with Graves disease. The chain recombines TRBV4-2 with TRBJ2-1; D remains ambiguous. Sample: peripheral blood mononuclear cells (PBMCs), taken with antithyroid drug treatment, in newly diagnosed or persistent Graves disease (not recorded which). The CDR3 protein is CASSQGPNGITYNEQFF. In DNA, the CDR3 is TGTGCCAGCAGCCAAGGTCCGAATGGCATTACATACAATGAGCAGTTCTTC.